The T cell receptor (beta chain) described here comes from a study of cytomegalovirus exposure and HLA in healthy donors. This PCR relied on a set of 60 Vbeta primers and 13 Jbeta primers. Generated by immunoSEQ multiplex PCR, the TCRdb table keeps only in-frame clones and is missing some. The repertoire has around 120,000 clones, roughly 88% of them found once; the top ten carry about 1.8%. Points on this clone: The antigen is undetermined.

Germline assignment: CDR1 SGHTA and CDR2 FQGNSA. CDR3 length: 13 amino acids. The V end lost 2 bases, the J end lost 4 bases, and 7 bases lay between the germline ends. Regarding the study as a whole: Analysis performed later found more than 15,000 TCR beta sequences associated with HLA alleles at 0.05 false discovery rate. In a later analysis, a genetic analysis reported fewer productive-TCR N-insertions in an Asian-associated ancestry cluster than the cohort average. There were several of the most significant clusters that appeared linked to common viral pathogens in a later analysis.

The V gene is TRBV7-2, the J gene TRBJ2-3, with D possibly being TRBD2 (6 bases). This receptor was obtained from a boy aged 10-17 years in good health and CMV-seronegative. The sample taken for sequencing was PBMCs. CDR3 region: CASSLWDSDTQYF. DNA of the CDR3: TGTGCCAGCAGCTTATGGGACTCAGATACGCAGTATTTT.